Sequencing of this T cell receptor (beta chain) was carried out in a study of blood T cell repertoires in COVID-19. Overall study context: PBMCs, B-cell-depleted T cells, or T cells were the source of the cDNA or gDNA that made up the material.

V gave up 5 bases and J gave up 0 bases, with 14 bases separating them. The CDR3 contains 15 residues. Germline V gene sequence: CDR1 SGHTA, CDR2 FQGTGA. Per the authors' pipeline: Amplification from reference gene primers served as the basis for estimated nucleated cell counts. The protocol was immunoSEQ multiplex PCR, while the TCRdb copy is restricted to in-frame clones and leaves out a portion. That table gives V, J and clone size, and the DNA gave D and trimming. The table shows 70,000 to 95,000 clones, with more than 85% occurring only once. This sequence originates from a man between 65 and 85 years old with active or convalescent COVID-19. This rearrangement joins TRBV7-3 to TRBJ2-7; perhaps TRBD2 as D (6 bases). The sequenced sample was peripheral blood. Here the CDR3 reads CASSPPPGDSYEQYF. The CDR3 coding sequence is TGTGCCAGCAGCCCCCCCCCGGGGGACTCCTACGAGCAGTACTTC.